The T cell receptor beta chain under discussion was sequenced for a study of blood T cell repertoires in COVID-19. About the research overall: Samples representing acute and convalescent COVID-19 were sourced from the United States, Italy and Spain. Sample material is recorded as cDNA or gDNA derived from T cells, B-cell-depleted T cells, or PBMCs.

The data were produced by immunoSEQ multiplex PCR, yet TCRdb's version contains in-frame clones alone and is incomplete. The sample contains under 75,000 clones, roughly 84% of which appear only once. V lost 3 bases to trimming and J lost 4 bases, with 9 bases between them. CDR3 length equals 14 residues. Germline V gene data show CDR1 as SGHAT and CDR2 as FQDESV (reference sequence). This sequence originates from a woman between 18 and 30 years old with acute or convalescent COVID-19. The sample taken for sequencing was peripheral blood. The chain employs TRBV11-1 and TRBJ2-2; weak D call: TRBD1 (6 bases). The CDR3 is CASSFTGSTGELFF. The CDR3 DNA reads TGTGCCAGCAGCTTTACAGGGAGCACCGGGGAGCTGTTTTTT.